This TCR beta chain came from a study of Ad26.COV2.S vaccination and SARS-CoV-2 variants. Using immunoSEQ multiplex PCR, the repertoire was profiled, and TCRdb retains in-frame clones only, with some absent. The repertoire has 400,000 to 450,000 clones, approximately 90% of them found once; the top ten carry around 1.8%. CDR1 SEHNR and CDR2 FQNEAQ come from the germline V gene (reference sequence). CDR3 length equals 13 residues. Trimming pared 6 bases from V and 2 bases from J, leaving 10 bases between. Treatment here: roughly 18 received Ad26.COV2.S at low or high dose, single or two shots; 5 received placebo; per-sample allocation not given. The samples were gathered on day 63 after the first injection of vaccine or placebo. In Boston, an adult donor aged 18-55 years took part. Spike of the Wuhan-strain SARS-CoV-2 was expressed by an Ad26 vector, which formed the vaccine. Note on this clone: The sample carries other DNA sequences with the same CDR3.

The sequencing here drew on peripheral blood, taken in a trial of Ad26.COV2.S vaccine versus placebo. V and J are TRBV7-9 and TRBJ1-1; D not resolved. This receptor was taken from a person aged 18-60 years who received the Ad26.COV2.S COVID-19 vaccine or a placebo. CDR3 coding DNA: TGTGCCAGCAGGAGGCAGGTAAACACTGAAGCTTTCTTT. Amino acid sequence: CASRRQVNTEAFF.